This T cell receptor beta chain was found in a study of graft-versus-host responses after intestinal transplantation. Study-wide context: Recipients had multivisceral, liver-intestinal, or isolated intestinal transplants. The whole recipient group had anti-thymocyte globulin induction followed by tacrolimus and steroids for approximately three years.

Whole-study results and caveats: Declines in HvG clones occurring early post-transplant were associated with peak circulating GvH clone levels. Recipient marrow contained GvH clones, some of which appeared first in ileum or blood.

Profiling relied on immunoSEQ multiplex PCR, and the TCRdb table lists in-frame clones only, not all of them. The data contain about 85,000 clones, around 93% of them singletons. For this clone: Its antigen is not identified.

Per the germline V gene, CDR1 is SGHTA and CDR2 is FQGNSA. J lost 10 bases, V lost 3 bases, and 2 bases had no gene match. The CDR3 has 14 amino acids. The rearrangement joins TRBV7-2 to TRBJ2-1, with 14 bases identical to TRBD2. The source material was unstimulated CD8+ T cells sorted from spleen or lymph node cells, sampled before transplant. The TCR comes from a human donor who was the organ donor for an intestinal transplant. CDR3 DNA: TGTGCCAGCAGCTTGACTAGCGGGAGGGAGGAGCAGTTCTTC. Translating it yields CASSLTSGREEQFF.